Presented here are 13 T cell receptor beta chains from one specimen sequenced in a study of T cell changes during pregnancy in multiple sclerosis. Generated by immunoSEQ multiplex PCR, the TCRdb table keeps only in-frame clones and is missing some. The sample has around 57,000 clones, 80% to 95% seen once. The starting material was CD4+ T cells from peripheral blood mononuclear cells, obtained in the third trimester of pregnancy. These receptors all stem from a female donor with multiple sclerosis, enrolled in a pregnancy study.

The genes are TRBV5-1 and TRBJ2-5; D not certain. This CDR3 is built from 14 residues. Germline CDR1 reads SGHRS; CDR2 reads YFSETQ. V lost 0 bases and J lost 1, with 7 bases in between. The CDR3 DNA sequence: TGCGCCAGCAGCTTGGATAGTCGCCAAGAGACCCAGTACTTC. Translation gives CASSLDSRQETQYF.

This rearrangement joins TRBV28 to TRBJ1-2; unclear D gene. Germline V gene lookup returns CDR1 MDHEN and CDR2 SYDVKM. The V end lost 4 bases, the J end lost 3 bases, and 18 bases lay between the germline ends. This CDR3 contains 16 residues. CDR3 sequence reads: CASSWSSLTTDYGYTF. The CDR3 nucleotides are TGTGCCAGCAGTTGGTCTTCCCTCACCACTGACTATGGCTACACCTTC.

The chain recombines TRBV2 with TRBJ2-7; the D gene is possibly TRBD2 (6 bases). Germline V gene data show CDR1 as SNHLY and CDR2 as FYNNEI. The CDR3 runs to 16 residues. Trimming left V 5 bases short and J 1 base short, with 18 bases between. CDR3 DNA: TGTGCCAGCAGTCCCTCCCCGGCGGGAAGTTCCTACGAGCAGTACTTC. Amino acids: CASSPSPAGSSYEQYF. Full variable domain (missing parts from reference TRBV2 and TRBJ2-7): EPEVTQTPSHQVTQMGQEVILRCVPISNHLYFYWYRQILGQKVEFLVSFYNNEISEKSEIFDDQFSVERPDGSNFTLKIRSTKLEDSAMYFCASSPSPAGSSYEQYFGPGTRLTVT.

The gene calls are TRBV5-6 and TRBJ1-5; D remains unclear. CDR1 is SGHDT, CDR2 YYEEEE, per germline. This CDR3 region has 12 residues. The V end was cut by 1 base, the J end by 6 bases, with 5 bases between. The CDR3, as DNA: TGTGCCAGCAGCTTGCTCGGTCAGCCCCAGCATTTT. This codes for CASSLLGQPQHF.

The chain links TRBV5-8 to TRBJ1-5; TRBD1 matches 7 bases. V lost 4 bases to trimming and J lost 0 bases; unmatched junction nucleotides: 4. Germline loops: CDR1 SGHTS, CDR2 YDEGEE. The CDR3 has 15 amino acids. CDR3 sequence: CASSLGGYSNQPQHF. The CDR3 bases are TGTGCCAGCAGCCTAGGGGGCTATAGCAATCAGCCCCAGCATTTT.

The rearrangement joins TRBV14 to TRBJ2-7; 8 nucleotides match TRBD1. The CDR3 is 14 residues long. The J segment lost 7 bases and the V segment lost 3 bases, leaving 8 bases of the junction unmatched. Germline loops: CDR1 SGHDN, CDR2 FVKESK. The chain's CDR3 is CASSQAGTGGEQYF. DNA of the CDR3: TGTGCCAGCAGCCAGGCCGGGACAGGTGGTGAGCAGTACTTC.

The rearrangement links TRBV2 to TRBJ1-4; TRBD1 aligns across 9 bases. Trimming took 6 bases from V and 7 from J; bases not matched to a gene: 3. This CDR3 is built from 13 residues. From germline, CDR1 is SNHLY and CDR2 FYNNEI. The CDR3 DNA reads TGTGCCAGCAGAGGGACAGGGAGTGAAAAACTGTTTTTT. It is translated as CASRGTGSEKLFF. Using reference TRBV2 and TRBJ1-4 for the parts outside the CDR3, the full variable domain is EPEVTQTPSHQVTQMGQEVILRCVPISNHLYFYWYRQILGQKVEFLVSFYNNEISEKSEIFDDQFSVERPDGSNFTLKIRSTKLEDSAMYFCASRGTGSEKLFFGSGTQLSVL.

This clone was observed a single time. V gene TRBV27 combines with J gene TRBJ2-7, with a possible D match to TRBD1 (6 bases). There are 15 residues in the CDR3. CDR1 is MNHEY, CDR2 SMNVEV, per germline (reference sequence). V lost 6 bases and J 0 bases, leaving 15 bases between the germline ends. The CDR3 protein is CASSSNRVTSYEQYF. In DNA form, the CDR3 reads TGTGCCAGCAGCTCAAACAGGGTTACCTCCTACGAGCAGTACTTC.

The chain employs TRBV7-5 and TRBJ2-1; the tabulated D call, TRBD2, remains unverified against the DNA. TRBV7-5 is classified as a pseudogene. This CDR3 is 19 amino acids long. CDR3 bases: TGTGTCAGAAGCTTCCCTAGCGGGACACGGTATGTATCCTACAATGAGCAGTTCTTC. Translation: CVRSFPSGTRYVSYNEQFF.

The genes are TRBV29-1 and TRBJ1-6; TRBD1 is a possible D gene (6 bases). Looked up from germline, CDR1 is SQVTM and CDR2 is ANQGSEA. V was clipped by 4 bases and J by 7 bases, with 17 bases between them. CDR3 length: 15 amino acids. CDR3 in DNA: TGCAGCGTTGCTCTCGGGGGGGCGCGAAATTCACCCCTCCACTTT. Amino acids: CSVALGGARNSPLHF.

The V gene is TRBV2, the J gene TRBJ2-1, with TRBD2 identical over 7 bases. The CDR3 sequence is 15 residues long. The trim removed 1 base at V and 7 bases at J, leaving 7 bases unmatched. Germline V gene data show CDR1 as SNHLY and CDR2 as FYNNEI. The CDR3 is CASSEGGRGWNEQFF. CDR3 DNA sequence: TGTGCCAGCAGTGAAGGCGGGAGAGGATGGAATGAGCAGTTCTTC.

V and J are TRBV7-9 and TRBJ1-4; the D gene is possibly TRBD1 (6 bases). V lost 4 bases and J lost 3, with 18 bases in between. CDR1 is SEHNR and CDR2 is FQNEAQ in the germline V gene (reference sequence). The length of the CDR3 is 17 residues. For the CDR3, the DNA is TGTGCCAGCAGCTCTGGACGCCAGGGGAGAGCTAATGAAAAACTGTTTTTT. It codes for CASSSGRQGRANEKLFF.

The chain is built from TRBV29-1 and TRBJ2-5, with 9 bases that match TRBD2. CDR1 and CDR2 (germline): SQVTM, ANQGSEA. The CDR3 has 13 amino acids. With V trimmed by 4 bases and J by 6 bases, 6 bases remained unmatched. CDR3 sequence: CSVAVAGEKTQYF. The CDR3 DNA follows: TGCAGCGTTGCCGTAGCGGGAGAGAAGACCCAGTACTTC.